The present T cell receptor beta chain was sequenced within a study of blood T cell repertoires in COVID-19. Study summary: Spain, Italy and the United States supplied samples that represented acute and convalescent COVID-19. The cDNA or gDNA used as material had been derived from T cells, B-cell-depleted T cells, or PBMCs.

The CDR3 loop spans 16 amino acids. V lost 0 bases and J lost 6, with 17 bases in between. Germline lookup yields CDR1 PRHDT and CDR2 FYEKMQ (reference sequence). Original data processing: Amplified reference gene primers provided the basis for estimating nucleated cell counts. Assay used: immunoSEQ multiplex PCR; TCRdb lists only in-frame clones, some missing. V, J and clone size derive from that table, while D and trimming were established from the DNA sequence. This table has more than 300,000 clones, more than 75% appearing once. The chain joins TRBV13 to TRBJ1-1, with D possibly matching TRBD1 (5 bases). The receptor was isolated from a young woman who had recovered from COVID-19. The sample was peripheral blood. The CDR3 DNA reads TGTGCCAGCAGCTTAGGCTGGGGTACCCAGGGCGCTGAAGCTTTCTTT. Encoded protein: CASSLGWGTQGAEAFF.